These 20 T cell receptor beta chains originate from one sample sequenced in a study of blood T cell repertoires in COVID-19. The protocol was immunoSEQ multiplex PCR, while the TCRdb copy is restricted to in-frame clones and leaves out a portion. The table has over 200,000 clones, roughly 89% seen once; the top ten hold about 14%. Source material: PBMCs or T cells enriched from blood (not recorded which). The receptors stem from a young man who had been exposed to COVID-19.

The chain combines TRBV4-1 with TRBJ1-4; no firm D call. Germline-derived CDR1 and CDR2 are MGHRA and YSYEKL. V dropped 1 base and J dropped 8 bases, with 8 bases sitting between them. The CDR3 contains 13 residues. The chain's CDR3 is CASSQVEREKLFF. CDR3 nucleotides: TGCGCCAGCAGCCAAGTCGAGAGGGAAAAACTGTTTTTT.

The chain links TRBV29-1 to TRBJ1-3; D might be TRBD1 (5 bases). In germline, CDR1 is SQVTM, CDR2 ANQGSEA. The CDR3 consists of 17 residues. The ends were cut back, 4 bases at V and 2 bases at J, with 21 bases in the middle. The CDR3 loop is CSVVDSPLKVPGNTIYF. The CDR3, as DNA: TGCAGCGTTGTTGACAGTCCTCTTAAGGTTCCTGGAAACACCATATATTTT.

The rearrangement joins TRBV7-2 to TRBJ2-5; D perhaps matches TRBD2 (6 bases). CDR3 length: 13 residues. Trimming removed 7 bases from V and 5 bases from J, with 14 bases in between. CDR1 is SGHTA, CDR2 FQGNSA, per germline. CDR3 amino acids: CASTIPGGETQYF. The CDR3 DNA reads TGTGCCAGCACCATACCCGGAGGGGAGACCCAGTACTTC.

The chain uses TRBV27 and TRBJ2-7; D is undetermined. CDR3 length: 16 residues. Germline V lookup: CDR1 MNHEY, CDR2 SMNVEV (reference sequence). Trimming pared 5 bases from V and 0 bases from J, leaving 17 bases between. CDR3 sequence: CASSPKSGFSSYEQYF. CDR3 in DNA: TGTGCCAGCAGTCCAAAGTCTGGTTTTAGCTCCTACGAGCAGTACTTC.

The chain links TRBV28 to TRBJ2-1; D uncertain. The CDR3 spans 14 residues. In germline, CDR1 is MDHEN, CDR2 SYDVKM. Deletions cut 2 bases from V and 14 bases from J, with 19 bases between. The CDR3 coding sequence is TGTGCCAGCAGTTTACTGGCGGATGATCCGCCTAAGTTCTTC. The encoded protein is CASSLLADDPPKFF.

This chain connects TRBV4-3 to TRBJ1-1; D remains ambiguous. V was clipped by 2 bases and J by 2 bases, with 12 bases between them. In germline, CDR1 is LGHNA, CDR2 YSLEER. The CDR3 has 15 amino acids. CDR3 in DNA: TGCGCCAGCAGCCAATCCCACCGGGAAAACACTGAAGCTTTCTTT. Amino acids: CASSQSHRENTEAFF.

The V call is TRBV27, the J call TRBJ2-7; 8 bases map to TRBD1. The CDR3 runs 12 residues. From germline, CDR1 is MNHEY and CDR2 SMNVEV (reference sequence). J lost 5 bases, V lost 6 bases, and 3 bases had no gene match. The CDR3 DNA reads TGTGCCAGCAGCAGGGGGCGCGACGAGCAGTACTTC. This codes for CASSRGRDEQYF.

The genes are TRBV12-3 or TRBV12-4 and TRBJ1-1; no clear D. The CDR3 runs to 12 residues. V was cut by 7 bases and J by 0 bases, with 6 bases left in between. The CDR3 nucleotides are TGTGCCAGCATGTATATGAACACTGAAGCTTTCTTT. Amino acid sequence: CASMYMNTEAFF.

The chain carries TRBV2 and TRBJ2-7; the D gene is possibly TRBD2 (5 bases). The CDR3 length is 16 residues. The V end was cut by 2 bases, the J end by 2 bases, with 16 bases between. Germline V lookup: CDR1 SNHLY, CDR2 FYNNEI. In DNA, the CDR3 is TGTGCCAGCAGTGAAATGTGGTGGAGCGGAACCTACGAGCAGTACTTC. It translates to CASSEMWWSGTYEQYF.

The V gene is TRBV5-1, the J gene TRBJ2-5; D uncertain. V lost 3 bases and J 2 bases, leaving 5 bases between the germline ends. The CDR3 has 12 residues. Germline CDR1 and CDR2: SGHRS and YFSETQ. In nucleotides, the CDR3 is TGCGCCAGCAGCTACAGTCAAGAGACCCAGTACTTC. The encoded protein is CASSYSQETQYF.

Here the CDR3 DNA reads TGTGCCAGCTCACCACTCTACACCGGGGAGCTGTTTTTT. Protein sequence: CASSPLYTGELFF. The J gene is TRBJ2-2, the V gene TRBV18; D not resolved. In germline, CDR1 is KGHSH, CDR2 LQKENI. The CDR3 contains 13 residues. Trimming pared 1 base from V and 3 bases from J, leaving 3 bases between. The full variable domain, its missing parts supplied by reference TRBV18 and TRBJ2-2, is NAGVMQNPRHLVRRRGQEARLRCSPMKGHSHVYWYRQLPEEGLKFMVYLQKENIIDESGMPKERFSAEFPKEGPSILRIQQVVRGDSAAYFCASSPLYTGELFFGEGSRLTVL.

This chain uses TRBV19 with TRBJ1-3; the D gene is possibly TRBD1 (5 bases). The germline V gene encodes CDR1 LNHDA and CDR2 SQIVND (reference sequence). The CDR3 is 14 amino acids. Deletions cut 8 bases from V and 0 bases from J, with 11 bases between. The CDR3 reads CASHWGSSGNTIYF. CDR3 coding DNA: TGTGCCAGTCACTGGGGCAGCTCTGGAAACACCATATATTTT.

The chain is built from TRBV5-1 and TRBJ1-4; 8 bases align to TRBD1. CDR1 and CDR2 from the germline V gene are SGHRS and YFSETQ. CDR3 length: 15 residues. Unmatched junction bases numbered 10, after V lost 4 bases and J lost 8 bases. The CDR3 sequence: CASSAGTGRGEKLFF. CDR3 coding DNA: TGCGCCAGCAGCGCTGGGACAGGCCGGGGGGAAAAACTGTTTTTT.

The V call is TRBV5-1, the J call TRBJ1-5; 7 positions agree with TRBD1. Germline CDR1 is SGHRS and CDR2 is YFSETQ. V shed 0 bases and J 4 bases; nucleotides not matched to a gene: 4. The CDR3 sequence is 15 residues long. The chain's CDR3 is CASSLGQGVNQPQHF. CDR3 sequence (DNA): TGCGCCAGCAGCTTGGGGCAGGGGGTGAATCAGCCCCAGCATTTT.

This chain joins TRBV7-9 and TRBJ1-6; no reliable D call. The CDR3 has 12 residues. V dropped 4 bases and J dropped 10 bases, with 8 bases sitting between them. CDR1 is SEHNR and CDR2 is FQNEAQ in the germline V gene (reference sequence). The CDR3 region is CASSSEGSPLHF. CDR3 bases: TGTGCCAGCAGCTCGGAGGGATCACCCCTCCACTTT. Looking up the rest from reference TRBV7-9 and TRBJ1-6 gives the full variable domain: DTGVSQNPRHKITKRGQNVTFRCDPISEHNRLYWYRQTLGQGPEFLTYFQNEAQLEKSRLLSDRFSAERPKGSFSTLEIQRTEQGDSAMYLCASSSEGSPLHFGNGTRLTVT.

The chain couples TRBV5-1 to TRBJ2-3; no definite D call. The V gene lost 3 bases and the J gene lost 1 base, with 12 bases spanning the gap. The germline V gene encodes CDR1 SGHRS and CDR2 YFSETQ. The CDR3 loop spans 15 amino acids. CDR3 bases: TGCGCCAGCAGCTGGCTAGTAGGCGGCACAGATACGCAGTATTTT. Protein product: CASSWLVGGTDTQYF. Variable domain in full (rest from reference TRBV5-1 and TRBJ2-3): KAGVTQTPRYLIKTRGQQVTLSCSPISGHRSVSWYQQTPGQGLQFLFEYFSETQRNKGNFPGRFSGRQFSNSRSEMNVSTLELGDSALYLCASSWLVGGTDTQYFGPGTRLTVL.

This chain joins TRBV10-3 and TRBJ1-6; 8 positions match TRBD1. The germline CDR1 and CDR2 sequences are ENHRY and SYGVKD. The CDR3 loop spans 15 amino acids. After removal of 6 bases from V and 5 bases from J, the junction contained 6 bases not matched to a gene. CDR3 DNA: TGTGCCATCAGCTCAGAGGACAGGGATAATTCACCCCTCCACTTT. It yields the protein CAISSEDRDNSPLHF.

In regard to this clone: Other DNA sequences of this sample code for an identical CDR3. The gene calls are TRBV11-2 and TRBJ2-7, with D uncertain. Germline CDR1 and CDR2: SGHAT and FQNNGV. The length of the CDR3 is 12 residues. The V end lost 5 bases, the J end lost 1 base, and 6 bases lay between the germline ends. This chain's CDR3 is CASSPSSYEQYF. The CDR3 DNA reads as TGTGCCAGCAGCCCGTCGTCCTACGAGCAGTACTTC. The complete variable domain, with remaining parts taken from reference TRBV11-2 and TRBJ2-7, reads EAGVAQSPRYKIIEKRQSVAFWCNPISGHATLYWYQQILGQGPKLLIQFQNNGVVDDSQLPKDRFSAERLKGVDSTLKIQPAKLEDSAVYLCASSPSSYEQYFGPGTRLTVT.

This chain uses TRBV10-3 with TRBJ1-1, with a possible D match to TRBD1 (5 bases). From germline, CDR1 is ENHRY and CDR2 SYGVKD. V lost 3 bases to trimming and J lost 1 base, with 6 bases between them. This CDR3 spans 13 amino acids. CDR3 DNA: TGTGCCATCAGTGATAGGGGGAACACTGAAGCTTTCTTT. Translating gives CAISDRGNTEAFF.

The rearrangement uses TRBV6-2 or TRBV6-3 and TRBJ2-7; no clear D gene. Germline lookup yields CDR1 MNHEY and CDR2 SVGEGT. Trimming removed 3 bases from V and 2 bases from J, with 14 bases in between. The CDR3 loop spans 15 amino acids. CDR3 protein: CASSYGLPSTYEQYF. Written as DNA, the CDR3 is TGTGCCAGCAGTTATGGCCTCCCCTCAACCTACGAGCAGTACTTC.